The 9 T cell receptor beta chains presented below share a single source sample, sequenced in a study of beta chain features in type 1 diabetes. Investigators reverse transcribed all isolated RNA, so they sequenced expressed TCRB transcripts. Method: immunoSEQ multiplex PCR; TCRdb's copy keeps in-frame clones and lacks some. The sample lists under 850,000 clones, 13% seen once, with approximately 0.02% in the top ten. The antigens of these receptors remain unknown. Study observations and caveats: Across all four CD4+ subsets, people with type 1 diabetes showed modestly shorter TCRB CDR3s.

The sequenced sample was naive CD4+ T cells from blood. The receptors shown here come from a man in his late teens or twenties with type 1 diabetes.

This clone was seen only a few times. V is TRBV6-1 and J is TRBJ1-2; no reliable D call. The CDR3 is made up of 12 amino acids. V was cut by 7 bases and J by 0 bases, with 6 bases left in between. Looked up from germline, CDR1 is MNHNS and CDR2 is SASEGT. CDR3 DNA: TGTGCCAGCACCTGGACTAACTATGGCTACACCTTC. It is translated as CASTWTNYGYTF.

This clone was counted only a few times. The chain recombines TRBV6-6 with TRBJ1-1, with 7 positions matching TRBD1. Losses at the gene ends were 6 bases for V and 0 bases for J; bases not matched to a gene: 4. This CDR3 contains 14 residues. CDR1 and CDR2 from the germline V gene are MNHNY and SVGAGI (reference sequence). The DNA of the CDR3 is TGTGCCAGCAGGAAGACAGGGCTGAACACTGAAGCTTTCTTT. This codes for CASRKTGLNTEAFF.

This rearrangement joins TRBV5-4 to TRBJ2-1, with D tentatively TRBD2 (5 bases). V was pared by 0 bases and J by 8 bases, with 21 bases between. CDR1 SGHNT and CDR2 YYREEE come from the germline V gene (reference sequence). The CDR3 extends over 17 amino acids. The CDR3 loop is CASSLEEEEASYDEQFF. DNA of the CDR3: TGTGCCAGCAGCTTGGAGGAGGAGGAGGCGTCGTACGATGAGCAGTTCTTC.

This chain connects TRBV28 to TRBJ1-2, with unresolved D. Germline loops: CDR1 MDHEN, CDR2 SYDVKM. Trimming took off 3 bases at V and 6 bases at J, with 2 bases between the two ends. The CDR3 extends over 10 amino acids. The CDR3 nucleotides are TGTGCCAGCAGTTTCAATGGCTACACCTTC. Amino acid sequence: CASSFNGYTF.

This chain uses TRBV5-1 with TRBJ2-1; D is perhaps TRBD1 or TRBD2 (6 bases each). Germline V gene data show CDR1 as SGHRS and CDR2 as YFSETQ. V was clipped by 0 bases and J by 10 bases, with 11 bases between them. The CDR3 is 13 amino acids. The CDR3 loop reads CASSLERGDEQFF. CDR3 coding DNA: TGCGCCAGCAGCTTGGAAAGGGGGGACGAGCAGTTCTTC.

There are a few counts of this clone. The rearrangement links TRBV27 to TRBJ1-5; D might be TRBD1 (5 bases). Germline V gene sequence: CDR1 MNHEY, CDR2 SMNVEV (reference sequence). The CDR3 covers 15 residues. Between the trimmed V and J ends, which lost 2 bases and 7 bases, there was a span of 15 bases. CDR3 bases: TGTGCCAGCAGTTTAATTCAGGGTATTGGCCAGCCCCAGCATTTT. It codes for CASSLIQGIGQPQHF.

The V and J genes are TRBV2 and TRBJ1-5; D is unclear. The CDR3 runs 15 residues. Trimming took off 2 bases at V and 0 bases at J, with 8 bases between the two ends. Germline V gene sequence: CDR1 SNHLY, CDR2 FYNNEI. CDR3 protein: CASSENRYSNQPQHF. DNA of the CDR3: TGTGCCAGCAGTGAAAACAGATATAGCAATCAGCCCCAGCATTTT.

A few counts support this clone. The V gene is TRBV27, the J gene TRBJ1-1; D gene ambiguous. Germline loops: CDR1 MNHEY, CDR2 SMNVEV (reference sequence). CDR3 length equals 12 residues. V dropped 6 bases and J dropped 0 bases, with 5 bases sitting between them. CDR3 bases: TGTGCCAGCAGGGGCCTGAACACTGAAGCTTTCTTT. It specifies CASRGLNTEAFF.

The CDR3 reads CASSGRGGLNQPQHF. The CDR3 bases are TGTGCCAGCAGTGGCCGAGGAGGGCTCAATCAGCCCCAGCATTTT. The V call is TRBV25-1, the J call TRBJ1-5; no definite D call. The CDR3 is made up of 15 amino acids. V lost 4 bases and J 3 bases, leaving 13 bases between the germline ends. The germline gives CDR1 MGHDK, CDR2 SYGVNS. The complete variable domain, with remaining parts taken from reference TRBV25-1 and TRBJ1-5, reads EADIYQTPRYLVIGTGKKITLECSQTMGHDKMYWYQQDPGMELHLIHYSYGVNSTEKGDLSSESTVSRIRTEHFPLTLESARPSHTSQYLCASSGRGGLNQPQHFGDGTRLSIL.